This T cell receptor beta chain was observed in a study of blood T cell repertoires in COVID-19. Study as a whole: T cells, B-cell-depleted T cells, or PBMCs provided the cDNA or gDNA that served as material.

Trimming removed 4 bases from V and 4 bases from J, with 9 bases in between. The CDR3 is made up of 12 amino acids. CDR1 and CDR2 from the germline V gene are SGHRS and YFSETQ. Authors' processing steps: Reference gene primer amplification gave estimated nucleated cell counts. The table came from immunoSEQ multiplex PCR; TCRdb's copy has only in-frame clones and leaves some out. V, J and clone size derive from that table, while D and trimming were established from the DNA sequence. This table holds about 240,000 clones, 70% to 85% found once. The sample was peripheral blood. The receptor was derived from a woman of 80 years or more with acute or convalescent COVID-19. The chain has TRBV5-1 and TRBJ2-7; D perhaps matches TRBD2 (5 bases). Here the CDR3 DNA reads TGCGCCAGCAGCCCGGACTTTTACGAGCAGTACTTC. Its protein product is CASSPDFYEQYF.